Following are 21 T cell receptor beta chains from one sample sequenced in a study of T cells after yellow fever vaccination. TCRdb reanalysed the 5' RACE reads using MiXCR and keeps one entry per CDR3 protein. Of tens of thousands of distinct CDR3 sequences detected, around 7% appear once; the ten largest clones hold roughly two fifths. This material consisted of CD8+ T cells sorted from PBMCs, taken on the day of the yellow fever booster vaccination. The receptors stem from a man younger than 45 who received the YFV17D yellow fever vaccine.

The V and J genes are TRBV14 and TRBJ2-1, with D uncertain. V lost 0 bases and J 8 bases, leaving 14 bases between the germline ends. The germline CDR1 and CDR2 sequences are SGHDN and FVKESK. CDR3 length: 15 amino acids. The CDR3 region is CASSQEGSRLDEQFF. The CDR3 nucleotides are TGTGCCAGCAGCCAAGAAGGGTCCAGGCTCGATGAGCAGTTCTTC.

The rearrangement joins TRBV7-9 to TRBJ1-3; D might be TRBD1 (5 bases). V lost 5 bases and J lost 0, with 5 bases in between. The length of the CDR3 is 13 residues. Germline V gene lookup returns CDR1 SEHNR and CDR2 FQNEAQ (reference sequence). The CDR3 nucleotides read TGTGCCAGCAGCCAGGGCTCTGGAAACACCATATATTTT. Its protein product is CASSQGSGNTIYF.

In this sample, this clonotype turned up many times. CDR3 bases: TGCGCCAGCAGCTCCATACAGGGAATAGCCAAAAACATTCAGTACTTC. Translating gives CASSSIQGIAKNIQYF. This rearrangement joins TRBV5-1 to TRBJ2-4; TRBD1 is a possible D gene (6 bases). Germline assignment: CDR1 SGHRS and CDR2 YFSETQ. CDR3 length: 16 amino acids. Trimming stripped 3 bases from V and 0 bases from J, with 13 bases between.

This clonotype came up a few times. The rearrangement joins TRBV5-4 to TRBJ2-2; no definite D call. V was cut by 0 bases and J by 7 bases, with 10 bases left in between. Germline-derived CDR1 and CDR2 are SGHNT and YYREEE (reference sequence). The CDR3 consists of 14 residues. The CDR3, as DNA: TGTGCCAGCAGCTTGGCAGTCTCGGGCGGGGAGCTGTTTTTT. Its translation: CASSLAVSGGELFF.

This clonotype was detected a few times. The chain is built from TRBV5-6 and TRBJ2-3, with D possibly being TRBD1 (5 bases). This CDR3 region has 15 residues. Germline assignment: CDR1 SGHDT and CDR2 YYEEEE. V lost 0 bases and J lost 2, with 10 bases in between. The CDR3 loop reads CASSLGQLYTDTQYF. DNA of the CDR3: TGTGCCAGCAGCTTGGGACAGCTTTACACAGATACGCAGTATTTT.

This clonotype was detected a few times. J is TRBJ2-7 and V is TRBV7-6; the D gene is possibly TRBD2 (6 bases). Deletions cut 3 bases from V and 0 bases from J, with 12 bases between. The CDR3 has 15 residues. Germline-derived CDR1 and CDR2 are SGHVS and FNYEAQ. CDR3 sequence: CASSLGTQSSYEQYF. The CDR3 nucleotides are TGTGCCAGCAGCTTGGGGACTCAGAGCTCCTACGAGCAGTACTTC.

This clonotype was detected ten times or more. The chain joins TRBV7-9 to TRBJ2-5; 15 bases are shared with TRBD2. CDR3 length: 17 residues. V lost 5 bases and J lost 2; bases outside the gene matches: 6. CDR1 and CDR2 from the germline V gene are SEHNR and FQNEAQ (reference sequence). The CDR3: CASSPRGLAGGQETQYF. Written as DNA, the CDR3 is TGTGCCAGCAGCCCAAGGGGACTAGCGGGAGGACAAGAGACCCAGTACTTC.

The sample holds many counts of this clonotype. This chain uses TRBV9 with TRBJ2-1; 7 bases agree with TRBD1. Germline assignment: CDR1 SGDLS and CDR2 YYNGEE. The CDR3 runs 13 residues. Trimming removed 0 bases from V and 10 bases from J; junction bases left unmatched: 4. The CDR3, as DNA: TGTGCCAGCAGCGTAGAGGGGGCGTTCGAGCAGTTCTTC. It translates to CASSVEGAFEQFF.

This clonotype turned up a few times. This rearrangement joins TRBV5-1 to TRBJ2-2; 9 bases are a match to TRBD1. CDR3 length: 15 amino acids. V gave up 3 bases and J gave up 3 bases; unmatched junction bases: 3. Germline lookup yields CDR1 SGHRS and CDR2 YFSETQ. CDR3 nucleotides: TGCGCCAGCAGCTCCGGACAGGGGTACACCGGGGAGCTGTTTTTT. Translation: CASSSGQGYTGELFF. Complete variable domain (other parts from reference TRBV5-1 and TRBJ2-2): KAGVTQTPRYLIKTRGQQVTLSCSPISGHRSVSWYQQTPGQGLQFLFEYFSETQRNKGNFPGRFSGRQFSNSRSEMNVSTLELGDSALYLCASSSGQGYTGELFFGEGSRLTVL.

This clonotype was seen only a few times. The chain uses TRBV5-4 and TRBJ2-1; 10 bases agree with TRBD1. This CDR3 comprises 15 residues. Germline values: CDR1 SGHNT, CDR2 YYREEE (reference sequence). V was clipped by 4 bases and J by 6 bases; unmatched bases: 7. CDR3 sequence (DNA): TGTGCCAGCAGCCACCGGGACAGGGGTAGCAATGAGCAGTTCTTC. Its translation is CASSHRDRGSNEQFF.

The gene calls are TRBV5-1 and TRBJ2-1, with TRBD1 matching 8 bases. The germline V gene encodes CDR1 SGHRS and CDR2 YFSETQ. The CDR3 has 14 residues. Trimming at V came to 4 bases and at J to 4 bases, leaving 4 bases not matched to a gene. The CDR3 loop reads CASSHGQGYNEQFF. CDR3 nucleotides: TGCGCCAGCAGCCATGGACAGGGATACAATGAGCAGTTCTTC.

In its sample, this clonotype was seen many times. The chain has TRBV27 and TRBJ2-3; D not resolved. The length of the CDR3 is 14 residues. The germline gives CDR1 MNHEY, CDR2 SMNVEV (reference sequence). V lost 1 base to trimming and J lost 3 bases, with 8 bases between them. In DNA, the CDR3 is TGTGCCAGCAGTTTATGGCCAGCGACAGATACGCAGTATTTT. Translation gives CASSLWPATDTQYF.

This clonotype has ten or more counts. The rearrangement uses TRBV4-3 and TRBJ2-4; D is ambiguous. CDR1 and CDR2 (germline): LGHNA, YSLEER. V dropped 0 bases and J dropped 5 bases, with 5 bases sitting between them. This CDR3 contains 13 residues. Here the CDR3 reads CASSQDEENIQYF. The CDR3 region has the DNA TGCGCCAGCAGCCAAGATGAAGAAAACATTCAGTACTTC.

This chain connects TRBV4-1 to TRBJ2-7, with D possibly being TRBD2 (6 bases). The CDR3 runs to 14 residues. The V gene lost 4 bases and the J gene lost 3 bases, with 13 bases spanning the gap. CDR1 is MGHRA, CDR2 YSYEKL, per germline. CDR3 coding DNA: TGCGCCAGCAGCCGGGCCGCGGGGATCTACGAGCAGTACTTC. Translating it yields CASSRAAGIYEQYF.

Only a few counts were recorded for this clonotype. The rearrangement links TRBV11-3 to TRBJ2-1; D is unresolved. The CDR3 loop spans 13 amino acids. Looked up from germline, CDR1 is SGHNT and CDR2 is YENEEA. V dropped 0 bases and J dropped 7 bases, with 7 bases sitting between them. The CDR3 sequence is CASSLEVTNEQFF. The CDR3 DNA is TGTGCCAGCAGCTTAGAGGTTACGAATGAGCAGTTCTTC.

This clonotype has more than one count but fewer than ten. The chain recombines TRBV20-1 with TRBJ2-7; 9 bases are a match to TRBD1. Germline CDR1 reads DFQATT; CDR2 reads SNEGSKA (reference sequence). The V segment lost 2 bases and the J segment 3 bases; nucleotides outside the gene matches: 5. The CDR3 has 14 residues. Here the CDR3 reads CSARPQDRGYEQYF. The CDR3, as DNA: TGCAGTGCTAGACCTCAGGACAGGGGCTACGAGCAGTACTTC.

This clonotype has ten or more counts. The chain uses TRBV27 and TRBJ2-3, with D hard to call. CDR1 MNHEY and CDR2 SMNVEV come from the germline V gene (reference sequence). CDR3 length: 12 amino acids. V was shortened by 4 bases and J by 2 bases, with 4 bases between the two germline ends. The CDR3 loop reads CASSSPTDTQYF. The CDR3 region has the DNA TGTGCCAGCAGTTCCCCCACAGATACGCAGTATTTT.

The CDR3 sequence: CASSYDSDGASTDTQYF. The CDR3 coding sequence is TGTGCCAGCAGTTACGACTCGGACGGTGCTAGCACAGATACGCAGTATTTT. This chain connects TRBV6-2 or TRBV6-3 to TRBJ2-3; D is unclear. Trimming removed 2 bases from V and 0 bases from J, with 15 bases in between. CDR1 and CDR2 (germline): MNHEY, SVGEGT. There are 17 residues in the CDR3.

This clonotype was seen many times. This chain joins TRBV29-1 and TRBJ2-7; D is ambiguous. Trimming cost V 3 bases and J 6 bases, with 12 bases left between them. CDR3 size: 12 residues. CDR1 and CDR2 (germline): SQVTM, ANQGSEA. In nucleotides, the CDR3 is TGCAGCGTTGAGCTTGGTGGTGGCGAGCAGTACTTC. This codes for CSVELGGGEQYF.

V is TRBV27 and J is TRBJ2-1; no clear D gene. The germline V gene has CDR1 MNHEY and CDR2 SMNVEV (reference sequence). CDR3 length equals 13 residues. The V end lost 3 bases, the J end lost 6 bases, and 9 bases lay between the germline ends. DNA of the CDR3: TGTGCCAGCAGTTTTTCCCTTGGCAATGAGCAGTTCTTC. Translation: CASSFSLGNEQFF.

Only a few counts were recorded for this clonotype. The V and J genes are TRBV9 and TRBJ2-1; 7 bases map to TRBD2. The V and J ends lost 0 bases and 1 base, in that order; junction bases with no gene match: 4. Germline V gene sequence: CDR1 SGDLS, CDR2 YYNGEE. The CDR3 extends over 16 amino acids. The chain's CDR3 is CASSVGGGLSYNEQFF. CDR3 nucleotide sequence: TGTGCCAGCAGCGTAGGCGGGGGACTATCCTACAATGAGCAGTTCTTC.